This entry concerns a single T cell receptor beta chain. The antigen is unknown. This sample was taken from a study of OX40 agonist ivuxolimab in advanced cancers. Study in general: Previous treatment with anti-PD-1, anti-PD-L1 or anti-CTLA-4 therapy was allowed; more than 35% had received some. Overall study findings and caveats: Within 6 weeks, CD4+ and CD8+ blood T cells expanded clonally at 0.1 to 3.0 mg/kg. Partial responders receiving 0.1-3.0 mg/kg showed among the lowest clonal expansion.

Germline CDR1 SGHVS, CDR2 FQNEAQ. The CDR3 has 14 amino acids. Trimming shortened V by 3 bases and J by 2 bases, and 11 bases separated the two germline ends. The repertoire was sequenced with immunoSEQ multiplex PCR; TCRdb's copy has only in-frame clones and lacks some. Of some 33,000 clones in the sample, 80% to 90% were seen once. The sequence was collected from an adult with an advanced solid tumor such as melanoma, head and neck, liver or kidney cancer. The genes are TRBV7-8 and TRBJ2-7; D is tentatively TRBD1 or TRBD2 (5 bases each). The sample consisted of CD4+ or CD8+ T cells sorted from blood, taken in a trial of the OX40 agonist ivuxolimab. The CDR3 reads CASSFAGATYEQYF. CDR3 coding DNA: TGTGCCAGCAGCTTCGCCGGGGCGACCTACGAGCAGTACTTC.